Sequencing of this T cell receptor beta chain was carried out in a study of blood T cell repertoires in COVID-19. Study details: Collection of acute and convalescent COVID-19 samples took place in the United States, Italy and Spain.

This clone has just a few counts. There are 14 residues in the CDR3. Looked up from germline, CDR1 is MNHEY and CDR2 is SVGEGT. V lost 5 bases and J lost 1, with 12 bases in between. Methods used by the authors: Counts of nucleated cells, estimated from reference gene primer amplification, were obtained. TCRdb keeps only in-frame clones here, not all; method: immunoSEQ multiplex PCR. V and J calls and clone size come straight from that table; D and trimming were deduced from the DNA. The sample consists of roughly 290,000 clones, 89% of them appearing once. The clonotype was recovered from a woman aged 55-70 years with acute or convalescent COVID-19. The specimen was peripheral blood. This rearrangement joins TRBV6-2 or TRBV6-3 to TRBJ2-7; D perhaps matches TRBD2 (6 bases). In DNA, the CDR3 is TGTGCCAGCAGTCCCGGAGGGAATTCCTACGAGCAGTACTTC. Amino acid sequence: CASSPGGNSYEQYF.